These 14 T cell receptor beta chains came from one sample sequenced in a study of beta chain features in type 1 diabetes listed by TCRdb under 2018. The antigens for these receptors are not known. The library was produced with the immunoSEQ multiplex PCR assay. All of the isolated RNA was reverse transcribed with the High Capacity cDNA Reverse Transcription Kit, so expressed TCRB transcripts were sequenced. In TCRdb, the immuneACCESS table is reduced to in-frame sequences with V and J assigned. These tables do not hold every clone; where another copy was compared, an unresolved V gene accounts for under half, and the others remain unexplained. The sample table records 50,000 or so clones; under 55% of these occur just once. The ten largest clones capture about 1.5% of the sample. Overall study outcomes, separate from this receptor: A moderate but significant shortening of TCRB CDR3 length was observed in type 1 diabetes patients in all four CD4+ subsets.

Material for sequencing was Tregs from blood. Taken with the paper, the label for cell subset or site translates to: regulatory CD4+ T cells. All receptors derive from a man under 40 with type 1 diabetes.

The V and J genes are TRBV4-2 and TRBJ1-1; perhaps TRBD1 as D (5 bases). The V end was cut by 5 bases, the J end by 1 base, with 11 bases between. Germline CDR1 and CDR2: LGHNA and YNFKEQ. There are 14 residues in the CDR3. The CDR3 bases are TGTGCCAGCAGCTCCCAGGGTGGGAACACTGAAGCTTTCTTT. It yields the protein CASSSQGGNTEAFF.

The genes are TRBV9 and TRBJ1-1, with D tentatively TRBD1 (5 bases). Germline CDR1 and CDR2: SGDLS and YYNGEE. This CDR3 contains 13 residues. The V end lost 4 bases, the J end lost 6 bases, and 13 bases lay between the germline ends. The DNA for the CDR3 is TGTGCCAGCAGCCCCGGACAATACTCTGAAGCTTTCTTT. This gives the protein CASSPGQYSEAFF.

The chain uses TRBV28 and TRBJ2-7; D possibly corresponds to TRBD1 (5 bases). This CDR3 is 15 amino acids long. V lost 2 bases to trimming and J lost 0 bases, with 11 bases between them. The V gene's germline CDR1 is MDHEN and CDR2 SYDVKM. The CDR3 loop reads CASSLQGKSSYEQYF. The CDR3 DNA follows: TGTGCCAGCAGTTTACAGGGAAAGAGCTCCTACGAGCAGTACTTC.

This clone turned up a few times. This chain uses TRBV30 with TRBJ2-3; 7 nucleotides agree with TRBD2. Germline CDR1 reads GTSNPN; CDR2 reads SVGIG (reference sequence). The CDR3 totals 12 residues. V was pared by 2 bases and J by 4 bases, with 0 bases of the junction left unmatched. This CDR3 reads CAWSSGADTQYF. For the CDR3, the DNA is TGTGCCTGGAGTAGCGGGGCAGATACGCAGTATTTT.

V usage is TRBV15 and J usage is TRBJ2-3, with D perhaps matching TRBD2 (5 bases). Germline V gene lookup returns CDR1 LNHNV and CDR2 YYDKDF (reference sequence). The V end lost 1 base, the J end lost 3 bases, and 11 bases lay between the germline ends. The CDR3 extends over 15 amino acids. CDR3 sequence: CATSRGGSGTDTQYF. CDR3 in DNA: TGTGCCACCAGCAGAGGAGGGAGTGGGACAGATACGCAGTATTTT.

V gene TRBV5-6 combines with J gene TRBJ1-1; the D is unclear. The CDR3 runs to 14 residues. V shed 2 bases and J shed 1 base, with 9 bases lying between them. Germline V gives CDR1 SGHDT, CDR2 YYEEEE. The DNA of the CDR3 is TGTGCCAGCAGCTTACTTCCAGGGAACACTGAAGCTTTCTTT. Translating gives CASSLLPGNTEAFF. Variable domain in full (rest from reference TRBV5-6 and TRBJ1-1): DAGVTQSPTHLIKTRGQQVTLRCSPKSGHDTVSWYQQALGQGPQFIFQYYEEEERQRGNFPDRFSGHQFPNYSSELNVNALLLGDSALYLCASSLLPGNTEAFFGQGTRLTVV.

The chain joins TRBV14 to TRBJ2-1; TRBD2 matches at 8 bases. V dropped 1 base and J dropped 0; count of bases not matched to a gene: 5. Germline CDR1 and CDR2: SGHDN and FVKESK. This CDR3 comprises 17 residues. The CDR3 reads CASSQVVGTSSYNEQFF. In nucleotides, the CDR3 is TGTGCCAGCAGCCAAGTAGTCGGGACTAGCTCCTACAATGAGCAGTTCTTC.

On this clone: One end of the junction fails to match germline, which may point to a read error. CDR3 in DNA: TGTACCAGCAGACCGCTAGCGGGAGTTTCCACCGGGGAGCTGTTTTTT. Encoded protein: CTSRPLAGVSTGELFF. The chain uses TRBV2 and TRBJ2-2; 10 bases fit TRBD2. The CDR3 consists of 16 residues. Germline-derived CDR1 and CDR2 are SNHLY and FYNNEI.

The rearrangement joins TRBV6-5 to TRBJ2-7; unclear D gene. The CDR3 sequence is 14 residues long. Germline V gene sequence: CDR1 MNHEY, CDR2 SVGAGI. V was trimmed by 3 bases and J by 1 base, leaving 10 bases between them. The CDR3 DNA reads as TGTGCCAGCAGTTATTCCGGAGAATCCTACGAGCAGTACTTC. This codes for CASSYSGESYEQYF.

There are a few counts of this clone. This chain joins TRBV5-1 and TRBJ2-5, with 8 bases lining up with TRBD1. The V gene end was trimmed by 4 bases and the J gene end by 5 bases; junction bases not matched to a gene: 7. Per the germline V gene, CDR1 is SGHRS and CDR2 is YFSETQ. This CDR3 has 14 amino acids. CDR3 sequence reads: CASSQGASEETQYF. As DNA, the CDR3 is TGCGCCAGCAGCCAGGGGGCATCTGAGGAGACCCAGTACTTC.

This clone was seen a few times. The chain joins TRBV7-3 to TRBJ2-3; D unresolved. The CDR3 covers 13 residues. Trimming removed 4 bases from V and 5 bases from J, with 10 bases in between. Per germline, CDR1 SGHTA and CDR2 FQGTGA. CDR3 protein: CASSWSTGDTQYF. The DNA of the CDR3 is TGTGCCAGCAGCTGGAGTACCGGAGATACGCAGTATTTT. The entire variable domain, with the rest obtained from reference TRBV7-3 and TRBJ2-3, is as follows: GAGVSQTPSNKVTEKGKYVELRCDPISGHTALYWYRQSLGQGPEFLIYFQGTGAADDSGLPNDRFFAVRPEGSVSTLKIQRTERGDSAVYLCASSWSTGDTQYFGPGTRLTVL.

V is TRBV18 and J is TRBJ2-7, with no clear D. In germline, CDR1 is KGHSH, CDR2 LQKENI. Trimming left V 2 bases short and J 2 bases short, with 10 bases between. This CDR3 contains 14 residues. CDR3: CASSPEALPYEQYF. The CDR3 DNA reads TGTGCCAGCTCACCAGAGGCCCTACCCTACGAGCAGTACTTC.

The V gene is TRBV7-8, the J gene TRBJ2-7; a possible D gene is TRBD1 (6 bases). The CDR3 covers 15 residues. Trimming took 1 base from V and 2 from J, leaving 12 bases between them. Per germline, CDR1 SGHVS and CDR2 FQNEAQ. CDR3 residues: CASSLGQVPTYEQYF. The CDR3 DNA sequence: TGTGCCAGCAGCTTAGGACAGGTACCGACCTACGAGCAGTACTTC.

The chain employs TRBV4-1 and TRBJ2-5; 7 nucleotides match TRBD1. CDR1 is MGHRA, CDR2 YSYEKL, per germline. This CDR3 has 18 amino acids. V shed 1 base and J 0 bases; nucleotides not matched to a gene: 11. CDR3 DNA sequence: TGCGCCAGCAGCCAAGTCCTCTCCGGGACAGCAAACCAAGAGACCCAGTACTTC. Translating gives CASSQVLSGTANQETQYF.